This T cell receptor beta chain emerged from a study of T cells after yellow fever vaccination. TCRdb processed the 5' RACE reads anew with MiXCR; each CDR3 protein has one entry. Here the sample spans approximately 260,000 distinct CDR3 sequences, roughly 4.8% being singletons. The sample was CD4+ T cells sorted from PBMCs, taken on the day of the yellow fever booster vaccination. The origin of this receptor is a man younger than 30 who received the YFV17D yellow fever vaccine.

This CDR3 is CASSTAGPVYEQYF. The CDR3 DNA follows: TGCGCCAGCAGCACTGCGGGGCCCGTCTACGAGCAGTACTTC. The V and J genes are TRBV5-1 and TRBJ2-7; weak D call: TRBD2 (6 bases). Germline V gene lookup returns CDR1 SGHRS and CDR2 YFSETQ. V gave up 4 bases and J gave up 3 bases, with 14 bases separating them. This CDR3 is 14 amino acids long.